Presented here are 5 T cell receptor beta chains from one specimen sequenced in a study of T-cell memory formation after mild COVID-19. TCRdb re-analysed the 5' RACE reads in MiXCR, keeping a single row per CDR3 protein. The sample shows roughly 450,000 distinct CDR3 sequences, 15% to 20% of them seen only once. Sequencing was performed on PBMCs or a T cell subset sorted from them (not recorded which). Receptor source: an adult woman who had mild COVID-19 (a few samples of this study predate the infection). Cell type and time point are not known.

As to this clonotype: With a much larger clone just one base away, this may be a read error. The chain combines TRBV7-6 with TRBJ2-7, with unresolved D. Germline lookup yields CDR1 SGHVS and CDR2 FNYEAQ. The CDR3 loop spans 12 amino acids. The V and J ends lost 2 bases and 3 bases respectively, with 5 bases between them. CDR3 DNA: TGTGCCAGCAGCTTACATGGCTACGAGCAGTACTTC. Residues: CASSLHGYEQYF.

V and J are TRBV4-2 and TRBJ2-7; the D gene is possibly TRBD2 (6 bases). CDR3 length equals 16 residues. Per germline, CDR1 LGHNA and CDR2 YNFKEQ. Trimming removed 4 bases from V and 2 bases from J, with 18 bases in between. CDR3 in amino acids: CASSREVPGTPYEQYF. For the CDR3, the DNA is TGTGCCAGCAGCCGAGAGGTACCCGGGACTCCCTACGAGCAGTACTTC.

CDR3 sequence reads: CSVGGGPLYTQYF. CDR3 nucleotide sequence: TGCAGCGTTGGCGGAGGGCCTCTATATACGCAGTATTTT. The genes are TRBV29-1 and TRBJ2-3; the D gene is possibly TRBD2 (6 bases). The CDR3 length is 13 residues. CDR1 is SQVTM, CDR2 ANQGSEA, per germline. V lost 4 bases to trimming and J lost 7 bases, with 15 bases between them.

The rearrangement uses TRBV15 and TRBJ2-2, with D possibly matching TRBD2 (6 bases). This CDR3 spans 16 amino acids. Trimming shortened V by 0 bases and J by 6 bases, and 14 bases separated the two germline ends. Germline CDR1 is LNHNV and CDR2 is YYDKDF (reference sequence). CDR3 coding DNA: TGTGCCACCAGCAGAGAACTAGGAGGGGTAGCCGGGGAGCTGTTTTTT. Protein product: CATSRELGGVAGELFF.

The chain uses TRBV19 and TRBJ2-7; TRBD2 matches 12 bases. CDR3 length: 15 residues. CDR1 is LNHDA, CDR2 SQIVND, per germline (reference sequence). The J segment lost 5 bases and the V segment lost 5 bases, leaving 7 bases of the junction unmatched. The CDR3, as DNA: TGTGCCAGTAGTTCTTCTAGCGGGAGGGTCCACGAGCAGTACTTC. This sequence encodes CASSSSSGRVHEQYF.